The 14 T cell receptor beta chains given below trace back to one sample, sequenced in a study of cytomegalovirus exposure and HLA in healthy donors. PCR was performed using 60 Vbeta and 13 Jbeta primers. Assay: immunoSEQ multiplex PCR; the TCRdb copy retains only in-frame clones and omits some. The table shows over 100,000 clones, with 60% to 85% occurring only once. Input material: PBMCs. These receptors all come from a female donor in good health and CMV-seronegative.

This chain uses TRBV30 with TRBJ2-5; D not resolved. With the DNA end fitting TRBJ2-7 better, the J assignment may be wrong. The CDR3 totals 13 residues. Germline-derived CDR1 and CDR2 are GTSNPN and SVGIG (reference sequence). CDR3: CAWSDERSYEQYF. The CDR3 DNA reads as TGTGCCTGGAGTGATGAGAGGAGCTACGAGCAGTACTTC.

V is TRBV6-5 and J is TRBJ1-2, with 7 bases identical to TRBD1. V lost 3 bases to trimming and J lost 6 bases; unmatched junction nucleotides: 10. The V gene's germline CDR1 is MNHEY and CDR2 SVGAGI. CDR3 length equals 15 residues. The CDR3 spells CASSYSPEGADGYTF. The CDR3 nucleotides are TGTGCCAGCAGTTATTCTCCTGAGGGGGCGGATGGCTACACCTTC.

This clone was seen just once. V usage is TRBV2 and J usage is TRBJ1-4, with unresolved D. The V end was cut by 1 base, the J end by 7 bases, with 7 bases between. Germline V lookup: CDR1 SNHLY, CDR2 FYNNEI. This CDR3 spans 13 amino acids. For the CDR3, the DNA is TGTGCCAGCAGTGAAGAGAGGAGTGAAAAACTGTTTTTT. Its protein product is CASSEERSEKLFF.

The chain combines TRBV7-8 with TRBJ1-5; 8 bases fit TRBD1. Germline CDR1 reads SGHVS; CDR2 reads FQNEAQ. This CDR3 is 19 amino acids long. The V segment lost 5 bases and the J segment 0 bases; nucleotides outside the gene matches: 15. The CDR3 coding sequence is TGTGCCAGCAGCGCTAAACGACAGGGGCCAAGATATAGCAATCAGCCCCAGCATTTT. Residues: CASSAKRQGPRYSNQPQHF.

This clone appeared a single time. V usage is TRBV21-1 and J usage is TRBJ2-7; the table's D call TRBD2 went unverified against the DNA. TRBV21-1 counts as a pseudogene. The length of the CDR3 is 17 residues. CDR3 loop: CASSKTTPGLHGGEQYF. CDR3 coding DNA: TGTGCCAGCAGCAAAACTACACCGGGACTACATGGGGGGGAGCAGTACTTC.

The rearrangement joins TRBV9 to TRBJ2-3; D unclear. Germline-derived CDR1 and CDR2 are SGDLS and YYNGEE. Trimming took 0 bases from V and 9 from J, leaving 17 bases between them. This CDR3 comprises 15 residues. The CDR3 sequence: CASSVAGLAESTQYF. The CDR3 DNA reads TGTGCCAGCAGCGTAGCGGGTCTGGCTGAGAGCACGCAGTATTTT. Based on the CDR3 plus reference TRBV9 and TRBJ2-3, the full variable domain is DSGVTQTPKHLITATGQRVTLRCSPRSGDLSVYWYQQSLDQGLQFLIQYYNGEERAKGNILERFSAQQFPDLHSELNLSSLELGDSALYFCASSVAGLAESTQYFGPGTRLTVL.

The table lists this clone with a few counts. This chain connects TRBV5-6 to TRBJ1-1, with 7 bases identical to TRBD1. The CDR3 sequence is 14 residues long. Germline loops: CDR1 SGHDT, CDR2 YYEEEE. J gave up 5 bases and V 0 bases, and 4 bases lay outside the gene matches. Here the CDR3 DNA reads TGTGCCAGCAGCTTGGTTCCAGGGGGTACTGAAGCTTTCTTT. As protein: CASSLVPGGTEAFF.

The J gene is TRBJ2-1, the V gene TRBV5-6, with D tentatively TRBD2 (6 bases). The CDR3 extends over 12 amino acids. The germline CDR1 and CDR2 sequences are SGHDT and YYEEEE. The V and J ends lost 4 bases and 10 bases respectively, with 12 bases between them. The CDR3 region has the DNA TGTGCCAGCAGCCGTTACGCGGGGGAGCAGTTCTTC. Its translation: CASSRYAGEQFF.

The chain recombines TRBV19 with TRBJ2-5, with TRBD1 identical over 8 bases. CDR1 and CDR2 (germline): LNHDA, SQIVND (reference sequence). There are 14 residues in the CDR3. V lost 3 bases, J lost 3 bases, and 3 bases stayed unmatched. The CDR3 DNA reads TGTGCCAGTAGTATGACAGGGGAGGAAGAGACCCAGTACTTC. This translates into CASSMTGEEETQYF.

The J gene is TRBJ1-6, the V gene TRBV4-2; tentatively, D is TRBD1 (6 bases). This CDR3 has 16 residues. Germline V gene lookup returns CDR1 LGHNA and CDR2 YNFKEQ. Trimming pared 0 bases from V and 8 bases from J, leaving 14 bases between. CDR3 coding DNA: TGTGCCAGCAGCCAAGAGGTTGACAGGACTTATTCACCCCTCCACTTT. This gives the protein CASSQEVDRTYSPLHF.

The chain uses TRBV5-6 and TRBJ1-2, with 7 bases matching TRBD1. Germline trimming cut 5 bases from V and 3 bases from J; bases unmatched to any gene: 7. Germline CDR1 SGHDT, CDR2 YYEEEE. This CDR3 comprises 14 residues. The CDR3 bases are TGTGCCAGCAGGACCCGACAGGGTTACTATGGCTACACCTTC. It is translated as CASRTRQGYYGYTF.

The CDR3 spells CACPGGREDTQYF. The CDR3 DNA sequence: TGTGCCTGTCCCGGGGGGCGGGAAGATACGCAGTATTTT. This chain uses TRBV30 with TRBJ2-3, with TRBD2 as a possible D gene (7 bases). The CDR3 contains 13 residues. Per the germline V gene, CDR1 is GTSNPN and CDR2 is SVGIG (reference sequence). The germline V and J ends were trimmed by 6 bases and 5 bases, with 15 bases remaining between them.

This chain uses TRBV14 with TRBJ2-7; 9 nucleotides match TRBD1. The CDR3 is 15 amino acids. With 2 bases clipped from V and 5 bases from J, the junction kept 7 bases outside the gene matches. CDR1 and CDR2 from the germline V gene are SGHDN and FVKESK. CDR3 nucleotide sequence: TGTGCCAGCAGCCAACCCGGGACAGGGTACCACGAGCAGTACTTC. This sequence encodes CASSQPGTGYHEQYF.

The chain joins TRBV29-1 to TRBJ2-5, with 9 bases identical to TRBD2. CDR3 length equals 14 residues. Unmatched junction bases numbered 5, after V lost 4 bases and J lost 2 bases. Germline V lookup: CDR1 SQVTM, CDR2 ANQGSEA. The CDR3 spells CSVVGGGDQETQYF. Written as DNA, the CDR3 is TGCAGCGTTGTGGGCGGGGGGGATCAAGAGACCCAGTACTTC.